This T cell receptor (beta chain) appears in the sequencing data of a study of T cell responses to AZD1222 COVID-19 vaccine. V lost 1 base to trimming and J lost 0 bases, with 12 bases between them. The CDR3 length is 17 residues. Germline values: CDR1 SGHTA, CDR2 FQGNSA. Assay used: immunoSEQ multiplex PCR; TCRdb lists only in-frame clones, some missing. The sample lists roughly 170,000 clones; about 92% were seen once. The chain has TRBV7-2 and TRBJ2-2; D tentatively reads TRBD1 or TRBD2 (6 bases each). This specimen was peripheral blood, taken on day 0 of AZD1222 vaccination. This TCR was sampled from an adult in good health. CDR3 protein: CASSLEVGGSNTGELFF. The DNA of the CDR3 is TGTGCCAGCAGCTTAGAAGTGGGGGGCTCGAACACCGGGGAGCTGTTTTTT.